This T cell receptor beta chain comes out of a study of blood T cell repertoires in COVID-19. Across the study: Acute and convalescent COVID-19 specimens originated in the United States, Italy and Spain.

V shed 1 base and J shed 4 bases, with 8 bases lying between them. This CDR3 comprises 13 residues. Germline-derived CDR1 and CDR2 are SGHAT and FQNNGV. In the study's own analysis: Using reference gene primer amplification, nucleated cell counts were estimated. Profiling relied on immunoSEQ multiplex PCR, and the TCRdb table lists in-frame clones only, not all of them. V, J and clone size are those of that table, while D and trimming were read from the DNA. The table shows some 220,000 clones, with around four fifths occurring only once. This sequence joins TRBV11-2 and TRBJ2-7; the D gene is possibly TRBD2 (5 bases). Material: peripheral blood. This receptor was identified in a man aged 50-60 years with acute or convalescent COVID-19. The CDR3 coding sequence is TGTGCCAGCAGCTTAGGGCTAGCATACGAGCAGTACTTC. It codes for CASSLGLAYEQYF.